A single sample is the source of the 27 T cell receptor beta chains below, sequenced in a study of CXCR3-negative and CXCR3-positive naive CD8 T cells. 5' RACE that incorporated UMI labels was used to prepare the TRB cDNA libraries. TCRdb reprocessed the 5' RACE reads and stores each CDR3 protein as one record, lacking DNA. This repertoire includes tens of thousands of distinct CDR3 sequences. Specimen: naive CXCR3- CD8+ T cells from blood. Subset denoted: CD45RO-CCR7+CD27+CD95- naive CD8+ T cells lacking CXCR3 (TNR3-). The source of these receptors is a human donor in good health. Some clones in this sample may be carry-over from other donors' samples.

The chain has TRBV7-6 and TRBJ2-2. CDR1 SGHVS and CDR2 FNYEAQ come from the germline V gene. The CDR3 has 14 residues. The chain's CDR3 is CASSLVSLTGELFF.

V usage is TRBV12-3 or TRBV12-4 and J usage is TRBJ2-7. The CDR3 spans 15 residues. This chain's CDR3 is CASSFRLADSYEQYF.

The V and J genes are TRBV7-3 and TRBJ2-3; TCRdb designates TRBD1, a call that cannot be tested without DNA. Germline V gene lookup returns CDR1 SGHTA and CDR2 FQGTGA. The CDR3 runs 13 residues. Here the CDR3 reads CASSLGGPDTQYF.

The chain has TRBV6-1 and TRBJ2-1; the TCRdb D gene call, TRBD1, has no DNA to confirm it. Germline CDR1 and CDR2: MNHNS and SASEGT. The CDR3 totals 16 residues. The CDR3 loop is CASSEDPAFSYNEQFF.

V is TRBV7-7 and J is TRBJ2-7; there is no DNA to check the TCRdb D call of TRBD1. Germline V CDR1 and CDR2: SSHAT, FNYEAQ (reference sequence). This CDR3 spans 13 amino acids. CDR3 protein: CASSFGQGGEQYF.

V is TRBV29-1 and J is TRBJ1-2; no DNA is available, so the TRBD1 call from TCRdb remains unchecked. Germline CDR1 SQVTM, CDR2 ANQGSEA. The CDR3 runs 15 residues. This chain's CDR3 is CSVEVPDRVNYGYTF. The full variable domain, with the rest looked up from reference TRBV29-1 and TRBJ1-2, is SAVISQKPSRDICQRGTSLTIQCQVDSQVTMMFWYRQQPGQSLTLIATANQGSEATYESGFVIDKFPISRPNLTFSTLTVSNMSPEDSSIYLCSVEVPDRVNYGYTFGSGTRLTVV.

The gene calls are TRBV29-1 and TRBJ2-1; checking the TCRdb D call of TRBD2 is not possible without DNA. The CDR3 contains 13 residues. Per germline, CDR1 SQVTM and CDR2 ANQGSEA. This CDR3 is CSVLAGGVNEQFF.

V and J are TRBV7-9 and TRBJ2-3; TCRdb outputs TRBD1, but without DNA this stays unchecked. This CDR3 spans 16 amino acids. Germline values: CDR1 SEHNR, CDR2 FQNEAQ (reference sequence). The CDR3 spells CASSPTPASSTDTQYF.

The genes are TRBV11-2 and TRBJ2-1; the TRBD2 assignment by TCRdb is unverifiable without DNA. Germline-derived CDR1 and CDR2 are SGHAT and FQNNGV. The length of the CDR3 is 17 residues. This CDR3 reads CASSSELAGAEYNEQFF.

The V and J genes are TRBV7-9 and TRBJ2-7; with no DNA, the TCRdb D assignment of TRBD1 cannot be verified. This CDR3 is 15 amino acids long. Germline CDR1 and CDR2: SEHNR and FQNEAQ (reference sequence). This CDR3 is CASSSWTGDKGEQYF.

The chain employs TRBV14 and TRBJ1-1; TCRdb's D gene call, TRBD1, goes unchecked for lack of DNA. CDR3 size: 15 residues. CDR1 is SGHDN, CDR2 FVKESK, per germline. CDR3 residues: CASSQGTFPGTEAFF. Full variable domain (missing parts from reference TRBV14 and TRBJ1-1): EAGVTQFPSHSVIEKGQTVTLRCDPISGHDNLYWYRRVMGKEIKFLLHFVKESKQDESGMPNNRFLAERTGGTYSTLKVQPAELEDSGVYFCASSQGTFPGTEAFFGQGTRLTVV.

The chain combines TRBV29-1 with TRBJ1-4. CDR1 is SQVTM and CDR2 is ANQGSEA in the germline V gene. The length of the CDR3 is 12 residues. The CDR3 sequence is CSVEKGSEGLFF. The variable domain in full, with the rest retrieved from reference TRBV29-1 and TRBJ1-4, is SAVISQKPSRDICQRGTSLTIQCQVDSQVTMMFWYRQQPGQSLTLIATANQGSEATYESGFVIDKFPISRPNLTFSTLTVSNMSPEDSSIYLCSVEKGSEGLFFGSGTQLSVL.

The chain employs TRBV15 and TRBJ2-3; lacking DNA, the TRBD2 call made by TCRdb goes unchecked. The CDR3 covers 15 residues. Germline values: CDR1 LNHNV, CDR2 YYDKDF (reference sequence). This chain's CDR3 is CATSRTSGGADTQYF.

The CDR3 region is CSVRPGGLDTDTQYF. The rearrangement joins TRBV29-1 to TRBJ2-3; the D gene TCRdb calls, TRBD1, cannot be checked with no DNA. This CDR3 is built from 15 residues. Per the germline V gene, CDR1 is SQVTM and CDR2 is ANQGSEA.

The chain is built from TRBV25-1 and TRBJ2-5; there is no DNA to check the TCRdb D call of TRBD2. CDR3 length equals 14 residues. The germline V gene has CDR1 MGHDK and CDR2 SYGVNS. The chain's CDR3 is CASSYLAGEETQYF.

The rearrangement uses TRBV20-1 and TRBJ2-7. The CDR3 runs 15 residues. The germline V gene encodes CDR1 DFQATT and CDR2 SNEGSKA (reference sequence). The CDR3 loop reads CSARDLLGPTYEQYF.

The rearrangement links TRBV7-6 to TRBJ2-1; TCRdb returns TRBD1, unconfirmable since there is no DNA. Germline V gives CDR1 SGHVS, CDR2 FNYEAQ. The CDR3 extends over 12 amino acids. CDR3 sequence: CASSLQGDEQFF.

V usage is TRBV29-1 and J usage is TRBJ2-3; the D gene TCRdb calls, TRBD1, cannot be checked with no DNA. Germline CDR1 reads SQVTM; CDR2 reads ANQGSEA. This CDR3 has 14 amino acids. The CDR3 spells CSVDRESSTDTQYF.

The rearrangement links TRBV10-3 to TRBJ2-6. Germline CDR1 and CDR2: ENHRY and SYGVKD. The CDR3 totals 15 residues. The CDR3 is CAISESSSGANVLTF.

The CDR3: CASSAAEGLETGELFF. J is TRBJ2-2 and V is TRBV21-1; as DNA is missing, the TRBD2 call by TCRdb cannot be tested. TRBV21-1 is labeled a pseudogene. This CDR3 comprises 16 residues.

The J gene is TRBJ1-1, the V gene TRBV15; TCRdb's D gene call, TRBD1, goes unchecked for lack of DNA. CDR3 length equals 17 residues. CDR1 is LNHNV, CDR2 YYDKDF, per germline (reference sequence). The CDR3 protein is CATQASGTGPGDTEAFF.

The gene calls are TRBV20-1 and TRBJ2-7; TCRdb's D call of TRBD2 is untestable without DNA. The germline gives CDR1 DFQATT, CDR2 SNEGSKA (reference sequence). The CDR3 covers 15 residues. This CDR3 is CSARPTSGDSYEQYF.

The rearrangement joins TRBV30 to TRBJ2-2. This CDR3 is 13 amino acids long. CDR1 and CDR2 (germline): GTSNPN, SVGIG (reference sequence). CDR3: CAWSDSPPGELFF.

The chain couples TRBV6-5 to TRBJ2-1; TCRdb's D call, TRBD2, is unchecked because there is no DNA. CDR1 and CDR2 (germline): MNHEY, SVGAGI. The CDR3 runs 17 residues. This CDR3 is CASSYATPGSWVNEQFF.

V gene TRBV13 combines with J gene TRBJ1-1; TCRdb indicates TRBD1, and absent DNA this call remains unverified. In germline, CDR1 is PRHDT, CDR2 FYEKMQ (reference sequence). This CDR3 has 12 residues. The CDR3 protein is CASSPGGIEAFF. Looking up the rest from reference TRBV13 and TRBJ1-1 gives the full variable domain: AAGVIQSPRHLIKEKRETATLKCYPIPRHDTVYWYQQGPGQDPQFLISFYEKMQSDKGSIPDRFSAQQFSDYHSELNMSSLELGDSALYFCASSPGGIEAFFGQGTRLTVV.

The chain couples TRBV28 to TRBJ2-1. Germline loops: CDR1 MDHEN, CDR2 SYDVKM. The CDR3 runs 12 residues. CDR3 sequence reads: CASSFKVYEQFF.

The chain joins TRBV29-1 to TRBJ2-1; as DNA is missing, the TRBD1 call by TCRdb cannot be tested. The CDR3 consists of 13 residues. Germline CDR1 and CDR2: SQVTM and ANQGSEA. CDR3 sequence: CSAPGGGASEQFF.